Listed below are T cell receptor beta chains from one sample, sequenced in a study of T cells in Graves' hyperthyroidism and ophthalmopathy. Each CDR3 protein gets one entry after TCRdb re-called the multiplex PCR reads with MiXCR. The sample records just under 750,000 distinct CDR3 sequences, about 35% being singletons. Sequencing input: blood. The receptors were gathered from a woman between 40 and 50 years old with Graves' hyperthyroidism. The CDR3 runs from the conserved cysteine through the conserved F or W. D genes are given only for firm matches. Clone size is given for some rows only: seen once, a few or many times, or a class if the clone is expanded.

V gene: TRBV7-2
clone size: .
D gene: .
J gene: TRBJ2-7
CDR3 protein: CASRLVGDSYEQYF
CDR3 DNA: TGTGCCAGCAGACTCGTCGGGGACTCCTACGAGCAGTACTTC

V gene: TRBV7-2
clone size: .
D gene: TRBD1
J gene: TRBJ1-1
CDR3 protein: CASSQDGAGGSTEAFF
CDR3 DNA: TGCGCCAGCAGCCAAGATGGGGCAGGGGGCTCCACTGAAGCTTTCTTT

V gene: TRBV10-3
clone size: .
D gene: TRBD1
J gene: TRBJ1-2
CDR3 protein: CAISTGTETNYGYTF
CDR3 DNA: TGTGCCATCAGTACCGGGACAGAGACTAACTATGGCTACACCTTC

V gene: TRBV11-2
clone size: few
D gene: .
J gene: TRBJ2-2
CDR3 protein: CASSLISGNTGELFF
CDR3 DNA: TGTGCCAGCAGTCTTATTAGCGGGAACACCGGGGAGCTGTTTTTT

V gene: TRBV6-2/TRBV6-3
clone size: few
D gene: TRBD1
J gene: TRBJ2-7
CDR3 protein: CASSKQGQTYEQYF
CDR3 DNA: TGTGCCAGCAGTAAACAGGGGCAGACCTACGAGCAGTACTTC

V gene: TRBV9
clone size: .
D gene: .
J gene: TRBJ2-2
CDR3 protein: CASSLRPYGLSSNTGELFF
CDR3 DNA: TGTGCCAGCAGCCTGAGACCTTACGGGCTTTCTTCGAACACCGGGGAGCTGTTTTTT

V gene: TRBV9
clone size: .
D gene: .
J gene: TRBJ2-5
CDR3 protein: CASSVASGTAQETQYF
CDR3 DNA: TGTGCCAGCAGCGTAGCGAGTGGGACGGCACAAGAGACCCAGTACTTC

V gene: TRBV19
clone size: .
D gene: .
J gene: TRBJ1-2
CDR3 protein: CASSQGLWEGGTNFHGYTF
CDR3 DNA: TGTGCCAGTAGTCAGGGCCTTTGGGAAGGGGGGACGAATTTCCATGGCTACACCTTC

V gene: TRBV2
clone size: .
D gene: .
J gene: TRBJ1-1
CDR3 protein: CASKIPGVRYTEAFF
CDR3 DNA: TGTGCCAGCAAGATACCCGGGGTCCGATACACTGAAGCTTTCTTT

V gene: TRBV6-2/TRBV6-3
clone size: few
D gene: .
J gene: TRBJ1-1
CDR3 protein: CASRMRRTEAFF
CDR3 DNA: TGTGCCAGCAGAATGAGGCGGACTGAAGCTTTCTTT

V gene: TRBV6-6
clone size: few
D gene: .
J gene: TRBJ1-5
CDR3 protein: CASTLTDPNQPQHF
CDR3 DNA: TGTGCCAGCACCCTAACTGACCCTAATCAGCCCCAGCATTTT

V gene: TRBV20-1
clone size: once
D gene: TRBD1
J gene: TRBJ2-5
CDR3 protein: CSARANGQGALMTQYF
CDR3 DNA: TGCAGTGCTAGAGCGAACGGACAGGGGGCGCTGATGACCCAGTACTTC

V gene: TRBV7-2
clone size: many
D gene: TRBD1
J gene: TRBJ1-3
CDR3 protein: CASSLVGQASGNTIYF
CDR3 DNA: TGTGCCAGCAGCTTAGTGGGACAGGCAAGTGGAAACACCATATATTTT

V gene: TRBV20-1
clone size: many
D gene: .
J gene: TRBJ1-5
CDR3 protein: CSALGMGQPQHF
CDR3 DNA: TGCAGTGCTCTAGGGATGGGACAGCCCCAGCATTTT

V gene: TRBV7-8
clone size: .
D gene: .
J gene: TRBJ1-1
CDR3 protein: CASSYSSGGLSTEAFF
CDR3 DNA: TGTGCCAGCAGTTACTCGTCCGGGGGCTTGAGCACTGAAGCTTTCTTT

V gene: TRBV7-2
clone size: many
D gene: .
J gene: TRBJ1-1
CDR3 protein: CASSRLFDTEAFF
CDR3 DNA: TGTGCCAGCAGCCGCCTTTTCGACACTGAAGCTTTCTTT

V gene: TRBV15
clone size: .
D gene: .
J gene: TRBJ1-6
CDR3 protein: CATDQSPLHF
CDR3 DNA: TGTGCCACCGACCAGTCACCCCTCCACTTT

V gene: TRBV5-1
clone size: .
D gene: TRBD2
J gene: TRBJ2-2
CDR3 protein: CASSSRLAENTGELFF
CDR3 DNA: TGCGCCAGCAGCTCCCGTCTAGCGGAGAACACCGGGGAGCTGTTTTTT

V gene: TRBV7-8
clone size: .
D gene: TRBD1
J gene: TRBJ2-7
CDR3 protein: CASSITGGWEQYF
CDR3 DNA: TGTGCCAGCAGCATTACAGGGGGGTGGGAGCAGTACTTC

V gene: TRBV5-1
clone size: .
D gene: .
J gene: TRBJ1-2
CDR3 protein: CASSLVFRGLDGYTF
CDR3 DNA: TGCGCCAGCAGCTTGGTATTCAGGGGACTAGATGGCTACACCTTC

V gene: TRBV7-9
clone size: .
D gene: TRBD2
J gene: TRBJ2-5
CDR3 protein: CASSLLMGTGLAAKETQYF
CDR3 DNA: TGTGCCAGCAGCTTACTCATGGGGACGGGACTAGCAGCTAAAGAGACCCAGTACTTC

V gene: TRBV5-1
clone size: .
D gene: TRBD1
J gene: TRBJ2-7
CDR3 protein: CASSLTGGALKEQYF
CDR3 DNA: TGCGCCAGCAGCTTGACAGGGGGCGCGTTAAAGGAGCAGTACTTC